This entry features one TCR beta chain sequence. The antigen remains undetermined. With the read ending 3 residues before the CDR3 end, the germline J gene is used to fill in that end. The sample is drawn from a study of T cell clonality in common variable immunodeficiency. Points from the study as a whole: CVID subjects showed higher TCRbeta clonality than healthy controls. The cause of increased CVID clonality remains unclear without subpopulation sequencing. CVID subjects shared fewer TCRbeta clones than healthy controls did. In common variable immunodeficiency, TCR beta chains reportedly carried fewer deletions and N-nucleotide insertions.

Data came from immunoSEQ multiplex PCR; TCRdb stores just in-frame clones and leaves some out. The sample was found to contain about 19,000 clones, and every one recurs. CVID subjects had received replacement immunoglobulin for at least one year. The germline CDR1 and CDR2 sequences are LNHDA and SQIVND (reference sequence). V was shortened by 3 bases and J by 2 bases, with 15 bases between the two germline ends. CDR3 length: 16 residues. Sample: peripheral blood mononuclear cells. The chain joins TRBV19 to TRBJ2-3, with D uncertain. The TCR originated in a human donor with common variable immunodeficiency. The covered CDR3 bases are TGTGCCAGTAGTATGTTGGATACTTACTACACAGATACG. Translation: CASSMLDTYYTDT. The full CDR3 sequence reads CASSMLDTYYTDTQYF. Drawing the rest from reference TRBV19 and TRBJ2-3, the complete variable domain is DGGITQSPKYLFRKEGQNVTLSCEQNLNHDAMYWYRQDPGQGLRLIYYSQIVNDFQKGDIAEGYSVSREKKESFPLTVTSAQKNPTAFYLCASSMLDTYYTDTQYFGPGTRLTVL.